The 15 T cell receptor beta chains reported below all come from one sample, sequenced in a study of radiotherapy plus CTLA-4 blockade in lung cancer. Libraries were prepared by immunoSEQ multiplex PCR; TCRdb keeps only in-frame clonotypes and omits some of them. The sample has 85,000 to 95,000 clones, 80% to 85% seen once. Sample: peripheral blood, taken from a patient treated with radiotherapy plus ipilimumab. These receptors were taken from a human donor with non-small cell lung cancer that progressed on radiotherapy plus ipilimumab.

The rearrangement joins TRBV6-5 to TRBJ1-1; weak D call: TRBD1 (5 bases). V lost 8 bases to trimming and J lost 3 bases, with 16 bases between them. This CDR3 has 14 residues. The germline gives CDR1 MNHEY, CDR2 SVGAGI. The CDR3: CASQSGAGHTEAFF. CDR3 bases: TGTGCCAGCCAAAGTGGGGCGGGGCACACTGAAGCTTTCTTT.

The chain couples TRBV18 to TRBJ2-6, with TRBD1 as a possible D gene (5 bases). V lost 3 bases and J 1 base, leaving 16 bases between the germline ends. The CDR3 extends over 18 amino acids. The germline V gene encodes CDR1 KGHSH and CDR2 LQKENI. Here the CDR3 DNA reads TGTGCCAGCTCACCGCCTACAGGCTCCCCATCTGGGGCCAACGTCCTGACTTTC. It yields the protein CASSPPTGSPSGANVLTF.

V gene TRBV19 combines with J gene TRBJ1-2, with 9 bases aligning to TRBD1. The junction had 11 bases not matched to a gene; V was cut back by 7 bases and J by 2 bases. The germline gives CDR1 LNHDA, CDR2 SQIVND (reference sequence). The CDR3 is 16 amino acids. The CDR3 is CASKRQGQGENYGYTF. CDR3 DNA: TGTGCCAGTAAGAGACAGGGACAGGGAGAAAACTATGGCTACACCTTC.

The rearrangement links TRBV5-1 to TRBJ1-1, with a possible D match to TRBD1 (5 bases). The germline V and J ends were trimmed by 4 bases and 1 base, with 8 bases remaining between them. This CDR3 region has 13 residues. Germline-derived CDR1 and CDR2 are SGHRS and YFSETQ. This CDR3 is CASSEGTNTEAFF. In DNA form, the CDR3 reads TGCGCCAGCAGCGAGGGGACGAACACTGAAGCTTTCTTT.

The chain recombines TRBV30 with TRBJ1-5; 8 bases match TRBD1. From germline, CDR1 is GTSNPN and CDR2 SVGIG (reference sequence). With V trimmed by 2 bases and J by 6 bases, 3 bases remained unmatched. CDR3 length: 13 amino acids. In nucleotides, the CDR3 is TGTGCCTGGAGTTCCAGGGGGCTTCAGCCCCAGCATTTT. Residues: CAWSSRGLQPQHF.

The chain employs TRBV5-1 and TRBJ2-5, with 7 bases lining up with TRBD1. Germline values: CDR1 SGHRS, CDR2 YFSETQ. CDR3 size: 13 residues. The trim removed 2 bases at V and 4 bases at J, leaving 2 bases unmatched. DNA for the CDR3: TGCGCCAGCAGCTTAACAGGGGTAGAGACCCAGTACTTC. This translates into CASSLTGVETQYF.

The chain links TRBV21-1 to TRBJ1-1. TRBV21-1 counts as a pseudogene. The CDR3 is 16 amino acids. The CDR3: CASRGTNGRLNTEAFF. The CDR3 DNA sequence: TGTGCCAGCAGAGGAACTAACGGACGGCTGAACACTGAAGCTTTCTTT.

The chain links TRBV30 to TRBJ2-5; weak D call: TRBD2 (6 bases). This CDR3 spans 15 amino acids. V lost 0 bases, J lost 4 bases, and 15 bases lay in between. Germline V gives CDR1 GTSNPN, CDR2 SVGIG (reference sequence). This CDR3 is CAWSVRLAFLETQYF. The DNA of the CDR3 is TGTGCCTGGAGTGTAAGGCTAGCGTTTTTAGAGACCCAGTACTTC.

The chain has TRBV2 and TRBJ1-1; D remains unclear. In germline, CDR1 is SNHLY, CDR2 FYNNEI. V was pared by 6 bases and J by 1 base, with 15 bases between. The CDR3 covers 15 residues. The CDR3 is CASRSSGSTNTEAFF. The CDR3 nucleotides are TGTGCCAGCAGGTCGTCCGGGTCTACGAACACTGAAGCTTTCTTT.

The V and J genes are TRBV6-6 and TRBJ2-7; D call uncertain. The CDR3 has 13 amino acids. Between the trimmed V and J ends, which lost 6 bases and 5 bases, there was a span of 14 bases. The germline gives CDR1 MNHNY, CDR2 SVGAGI (reference sequence). The CDR3 is CASSLRAEDEQYV. In DNA form, the CDR3 reads TGTGCCAGCAGCCTTCGGGCTGAGGACGAGCAGTACGTC.

The chain links TRBV6-5 to TRBJ2-1, with a tentative D call TRBD2 (5 bases). The V end lost 2 bases, the J end lost 7 bases, and 15 bases lay between the germline ends. Per germline, CDR1 MNHEY and CDR2 SVGAGI. The CDR3 runs to 15 residues. The CDR3 region is CASSYREGAENEQFF. In DNA, the CDR3 is TGTGCCAGCAGTTACAGAGAGGGAGCGGAAAATGAGCAGTTCTTC.

V gene TRBV19 combines with J gene TRBJ2-7; D is unresolved. Deletions cut 0 bases from V and 2 bases from J, with 14 bases between. Germline V lookup: CDR1 LNHDA, CDR2 SQIVND (reference sequence). CDR3 length: 16 amino acids. CDR3: CASSIDPQRPTYEQYF. The CDR3 DNA sequence: TGTGCCAGTAGTATAGATCCCCAGCGCCCAACCTACGAGCAGTACTTC.

This rearrangement joins TRBV29-1 to TRBJ1-1; D possibly corresponds to TRBD1 (5 bases). The length of the CDR3 is 14 residues. Germline V gives CDR1 SQVTM, CDR2 ANQGSEA. Trimming took off 4 bases at V and 4 bases at J, with 16 bases between the two ends. The CDR3 protein is CSVVPHWGSTEAFF. CDR3 bases: TGCAGCGTTGTACCACACTGGGGCAGCACTGAAGCTTTCTTT.

In nucleotides, the CDR3 is TGCGCCAGCAGCCAACTTTGGGGGTATGGCTACACCTTC. This encodes CASSQLWGYGYTF. The chain links TRBV4-1 to TRBJ1-2; tentatively, D is TRBD1 (5 bases). This CDR3 spans 13 amino acids. Between the trimmed V and J ends, which lost 2 bases and 5 bases, there was a span of 9 bases. Per germline, CDR1 MGHRA and CDR2 YSYEKL.

V is TRBV6-1 and J is TRBJ2-3, with TRBD1 identical over 9 bases. CDR1 is MNHNS, CDR2 SASEGT, per germline. The ends lost 1 base at V and 4 bases at J; junction bases unmatched: 0. The CDR3 has 14 amino acids. In nucleotides, the CDR3 is TGTGCCAGCAGTGAAGGACAGGGGGCAGATACGCAGTATTTT. Translated, it gives CASSEGQGADTQYF.